This T cell receptor (beta chain) is from a study of glioma-infiltrating T cells after dendritic cell vaccination. Time point here: after dendritic cell vaccination, including at tumor progression/relapse. Study observations and caveats: Higher TCR clonality did not directly relate to longer survival.

V shed 3 bases and J shed 0 bases, with 5 bases lying between them. CDR3 length: 14 residues. Germline V gene data show CDR1 as SGHVS and CDR2 as FNYEAQ. With regard to this clone: Its specificity is unknown. The sample contains more than one DNA sequence encoding this CDR3.

The primer mix had 60 V beta and 13 J beta primers. Profiling relied on immunoSEQ multiplex PCR, and the TCRdb table lists in-frame clones only, not all of them. The sample includes around 90,000 clones, about 81% seen only once; the top ten take over 2%. Here the sequenced sample was blood, taken after dendritic cell vaccination. This sequence originates from a human donor with glioblastoma. The chain is built from TRBV7-6 and TRBJ1-4, with D unclear. CDR3 sequence (DNA): TGTGCCAGCAGCTTTTCTGCAACTAATGAAAAACTGTTTTTT. This translates into CASSFSATNEKLFF.